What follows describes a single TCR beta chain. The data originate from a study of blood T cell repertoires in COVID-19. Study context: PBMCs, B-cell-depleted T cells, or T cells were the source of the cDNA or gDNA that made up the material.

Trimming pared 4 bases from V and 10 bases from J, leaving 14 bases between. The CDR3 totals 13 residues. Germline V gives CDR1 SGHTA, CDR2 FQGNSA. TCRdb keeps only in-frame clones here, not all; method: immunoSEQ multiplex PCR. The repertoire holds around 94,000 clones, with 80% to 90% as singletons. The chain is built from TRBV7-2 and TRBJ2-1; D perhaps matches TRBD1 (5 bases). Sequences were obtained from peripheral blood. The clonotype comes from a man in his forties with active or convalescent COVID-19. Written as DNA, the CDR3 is TGTGCCAGCAGCTCCCAGACAGCCAGCGAGCAGTTCTTC. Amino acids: CASSSQTASEQFF.